The 21 T cell receptor beta chains reported below all come from one sample, sequenced in a study of blood T cell repertoires in COVID-19. The data were produced by immunoSEQ multiplex PCR, yet TCRdb's version contains in-frame clones alone and is incomplete. The data show about 70,000 clones, roughly 80% seen once. Material for sequencing was peripheral blood. The receptors shown here come from an elderly woman with acute or convalescent COVID-19.

The J gene is TRBJ1-6, the V gene TRBV30; 8 bases align to TRBD1. V lost 3 bases and J lost 7; bases outside the gene matches: 14. CDR1 is GTSNPN and CDR2 is SVGIG in the germline V gene (reference sequence). The length of the CDR3 is 17 residues. CDR3 protein: CAWRRQTVQGANSPLHF. The CDR3 DNA reads as TGTGCCTGGAGGCGCCAAACCGTTCAGGGGGCGAATTCACCCCTCCACTTT.

In DNA form, the CDR3 reads TGTGCCAGCAGCCCGGGACACGGGTCCCATCAGCCCCAGCATTTT. This gives the protein CASSPGHGSHQPQHF. This chain joins TRBV11-2 and TRBJ1-5, with D perhaps matching TRBD1 (6 bases). Germline CDR1 and CDR2: SGHAT and FQNNGV. The ends were cut back, 5 bases at V and 5 bases at J, with 16 bases in the middle. There are 15 residues in the CDR3.

This chain joins TRBV5-4 and TRBJ2-2; possibly TRBD1 for D (6 bases). CDR3 length equals 15 residues. Germline V gives CDR1 SGHNT, CDR2 YYREEE (reference sequence). The V gene lost 4 bases and the J gene lost 4 bases, with 14 bases spanning the gap. The CDR3 region has the DNA TGTGCCAGCAGCCCCCGGGTGGGGGCCACCGGGGAGCTGTTTTTT. Protein product: CASSPRVGATGELFF.

The chain has TRBV18 and TRBJ2-6; TRBD1 might be the D (6 bases). Looked up from germline, CDR1 is KGHSH and CDR2 is LQKENI. This CDR3 is built from 17 residues. Trimming shortened V by 4 bases and J by 1 base, and 14 bases separated the two germline ends. The CDR3 region has the DNA TGTGCCAGCTCACGTATACAGGGTTTATCTGGGGCCAACGTCCTGACTTTC. Its translation is CASSRIQGLSGANVLTF.

This chain uses TRBV4-2 with TRBJ2-7, with a weak D call TRBD1 (5 bases). Trimming shortened V by 3 bases and J by 1 base, and 22 bases separated the two germline ends. The CDR3 is made up of 18 amino acids. Germline lookup yields CDR1 LGHNA and CDR2 YNFKEQ. The CDR3 protein is CASSHLGVGAGRSYEQYF. The CDR3 DNA is TGTGCCAGCAGCCACCTCGGCGTAGGAGCAGGGCGGTCCTACGAGCAGTACTTC.

This rearrangement joins TRBV19 to TRBJ2-3; D not resolved. The CDR3 covers 13 residues. Germline CDR1 LNHDA, CDR2 SQIVND (reference sequence). V was shortened by 3 bases and J by 6 bases, with 10 bases between the two germline ends. The DNA for the CDR3 is TGTGCCAGTAGTATTGCAGGTTTGGATACGCAGTATTTT. This translates into CASSIAGLDTQYF.

This clone was detected many times. The rearrangement uses TRBV7-9 and TRBJ1-3, with a weak D call TRBD1 (6 bases). The CDR3 is made up of 15 amino acids. Germline V gene data show CDR1 as SEHNR and CDR2 as FQNEAQ (reference sequence). The V end lost 0 bases, the J end lost 4 bases, and 10 bases lay between the germline ends. As DNA, the CDR3 is TGTGCCAGCAGCTTAGCGGCCACAGGGGGAAACACCATATATTTT. This translates into CASSLAATGGNTIYF. Looking up the rest from reference TRBV7-9 and TRBJ1-3 gives the full variable domain: DTGVSQNPRHKITKRGQNVTFRCDPISEHNRLYWYRQTLGQGPEFLTYFQNEAQLEKSRLLSDRFSAERPKGSFSTLEIQRTEQGDSAMYLCASSLAATGGNTIYFGEGSWLTVV.

This chain joins TRBV7-3 and TRBJ1-2, with a tentative D call TRBD1 (5 bases). The CDR3 has 15 amino acids. V lost 0 bases to trimming and J lost 4 bases, with 12 bases between them. Germline V lookup: CDR1 SGHTA, CDR2 FQGTGA. This CDR3 is CASSLTGQGGYGYTF. CDR3 DNA: TGTGCCAGCAGCTTAACGGGTCAGGGTGGCTATGGCTACACCTTC.

This rearrangement joins TRBV4-1 to TRBJ2-7, with D unclear. The CDR3 spans 13 residues. The V and J ends lost 1 base and 4 bases respectively, with 8 bases between them. Germline CDR1 is MGHRA and CDR2 is YSYEKL. Here the CDR3 reads CASSQGARYEQYF. The CDR3 DNA reads as TGCGCCAGCAGCCAAGGGGCCAGGTACGAGCAGTACTTC.

This rearrangement joins TRBV19 to TRBJ1-1; TRBD1 aligns across 7 bases. With 5 bases clipped from V and 0 bases from J, the junction kept 3 bases outside the gene matches. CDR3 length: 14 amino acids. Germline V lookup: CDR1 LNHDA, CDR2 SQIVND (reference sequence). CDR3 protein: CASSSDRLNTEAFF. The CDR3 nucleotides read TGTGCCAGTAGTTCGGACAGGTTGAACACTGAAGCTTTCTTT. The full variable domain, with the rest looked up from reference TRBV19 and TRBJ1-1, is DGGITQSPKYLFRKEGQNVTLSCEQNLNHDAMYWYRQDPGQGLRLIYYSQIVNDFQKGDIAEGYSVSREKKESFPLTVTSAQKNPTAFYLCASSSDRLNTEAFFGQGTRLTVV.

For the CDR3, the DNA is TGTGCCAGCTCACCGGCTCAAGAGACCCAGTACTTC. This gives the protein CASSPAQETQYF. The chain joins TRBV18 to TRBJ2-5; no reliable D call. CDR3 length equals 12 residues. Trimming cost V 3 bases and J 2 bases, with 4 bases left between them. Germline CDR1 is KGHSH and CDR2 is LQKENI. The full variable domain, its missing parts supplied by reference TRBV18 and TRBJ2-5, is NAGVMQNPRHLVRRRGQEARLRCSPMKGHSHVYWYRQLPEEGLKFMVYLQKENIIDESGMPKERFSAEFPKEGPSILRIQQVVRGDSAAYFCASSPAQETQYFGPGTRLLVL.

The chain uses TRBV5-1 and TRBJ2-3; TRBD2 agrees at 12 bases. J gave up 2 bases and V 4 bases, and 5 bases lay outside the gene matches. This CDR3 region has 16 residues. Germline V gives CDR1 SGHRS, CDR2 YFSETQ. CDR3 residues: CASSPTSGGYTDTQYF. The CDR3 nucleotides are TGCGCCAGCAGCCCCACTAGCGGGGGGTACACAGATACGCAGTATTTT.

To note about this clone: Additional DNA sequences in this sample encode the identical CDR3. V and J are TRBV5-1 and TRBJ2-7, with a weak D call TRBD1 (6 bases). V dropped 2 bases and J dropped 4 bases, with 7 bases sitting between them. Per the germline V gene, CDR1 is SGHRS and CDR2 is YFSETQ. CDR3 length equals 12 residues. The DNA of the CDR3 is TGCGCCAGCAGCTTTCAGGGGTACGAGCAGTACTTC. Translation: CASSFQGYEQYF. The whole variable domain, filled in from reference TRBV5-1 and TRBJ2-7, reads KAGVTQTPRYLIKTRGQQVTLSCSPISGHRSVSWYQQTPGQGLQFLFEYFSETQRNKGNFPGRFSGRQFSNSRSEMNVSTLELGDSALYLCASSFQGYEQYFGPGTRLTVT.

The chain employs TRBV19 and TRBJ2-1; 9 nucleotides align to TRBD1. Germline CDR1 LNHDA, CDR2 SQIVND (reference sequence). The CDR3 consists of 15 residues. The junction had 6 bases not matched to a gene; V was cut back by 5 bases and J by 4 bases. The CDR3 DNA reads TGTGCCAGTAGTTTGGGACAGGGTCCTTACAATGAGCAGTTCTTC. Encoded protein: CASSLGQGPYNEQFF.

This clone has more than one count but fewer than ten. This rearrangement joins TRBV7-9 to TRBJ2-2; 7 bases match TRBD2. From germline, CDR1 is SEHNR and CDR2 FQNEAQ (reference sequence). V trimming: 5 bases; J trimming: 3 bases; junction bases outside the gene matches: 3. The CDR3 loop spans 14 amino acids. The CDR3 coding sequence is TGTGCCAGCAGCCGGGAGGCGGACACCGGGGAGCTGTTTTTT. Amino acid sequence: CASSREADTGELFF. Full variable domain (outside the CDR3, taken from reference TRBV7-9 and TRBJ2-2): DTGVSQNPRHKITKRGQNVTFRCDPISEHNRLYWYRQTLGQGPEFLTYFQNEAQLEKSRLLSDRFSAERPKGSFSTLEIQRTEQGDSAMYLCASSREADTGELFFGEGSRLTVL.

This chain links TRBV7-9 with TRBJ2-1, with 8 positions matching TRBD2. Germline trimming cut 5 bases from V and 3 bases from J; bases unmatched to any gene: 9. Per the germline V gene, CDR1 is SEHNR and CDR2 is FQNEAQ (reference sequence). The CDR3 is 16 amino acids. CDR3 amino acids: CASSAPLADVYNEQFF. The CDR3 nucleotides are TGTGCCAGCAGCGCCCCACTAGCGGACGTCTACAATGAGCAGTTCTTC.

The CDR3 loop is CASSLIQMRNQNNEKLFF. The CDR3 DNA follows: TGCGCCAGCAGCTTGATCCAGATGAGGAACCAGAATAATGAAAAACTGTTTTTT. This rearrangement joins TRBV5-1 to TRBJ1-4; D is uncertain. V was cut by 1 base and J by 4 bases, with 20 bases left in between. CDR1 and CDR2 from the germline V gene are SGHRS and YFSETQ. CDR3 size: 18 residues.

This clone was seen a few times. The V call is TRBV6-8, the J call TRBJ2-7; 11 bases fit TRBD2. Germline trimming cut 7 bases from V and 4 bases from J; bases unmatched to any gene: 24. The CDR3 loop spans 20 amino acids. Per the germline V gene, CDR1 is MNHGY and CDR2 is SAAAGT. CDR3 region: CASTHWLAGGPAIPGYEQYF. The CDR3 DNA is TGTGCCAGCACCCACTGGCTAGCGGGGGGACCCGCCATCCCGGGGTACGAGCAGTACTTC.

The rearrangement links TRBV6-5 to TRBJ1-3; 9 bases fit TRBD1. CDR1 is MNHEY and CDR2 is SVGAGI in the germline V gene. With 6 bases clipped from V and 2 bases from J, the junction kept 5 bases outside the gene matches. The length of the CDR3 is 15 residues. CDR3 sequence: CASRSGQGPGNTIYF. CDR3 bases: TGTGCCAGCAGGTCGGGACAGGGTCCTGGAAACACCATATATTTT.

The chain has TRBV20-1 and TRBJ1-2, with D perhaps TRBD1 (5 bases). This CDR3 contains 11 residues. Germline values: CDR1 DFQATT, CDR2 SNEGSKA (reference sequence). V lost 3 bases, J lost 4 bases, and 6 bases lay in between. CDR3 sequence reads: CSARGGYGYTF. Here the CDR3 DNA reads TGCAGTGCTAGGGGGGGCTATGGCTACACCTTC.

The chain couples TRBV5-4 to TRBJ2-4; 7 nucleotides line up with TRBD1. The CDR3 contains 15 residues. Trimming took 5 bases from V and 2 from J; bases not matched to a gene: 7. Germline CDR1 reads SGHNT; CDR2 reads YYREEE (reference sequence). The CDR3 here is CASSPDRASKNIQYF. The CDR3, as DNA: TGTGCCAGCAGTCCCGACAGGGCTTCCAAAAACATTCAGTACTTC. Using reference TRBV5-4 and TRBJ2-4 for the parts outside the CDR3, the full variable domain is ETGVTQSPTHLIKTRGQQVTLRCSSQSGHNTVSWYQQALGQGPQFIFQYYREEENGRGNFPPRFSGLQFPNYSSELNVNALELDDSALYLCASSPDRASKNIQYFGAGTRLSVL.